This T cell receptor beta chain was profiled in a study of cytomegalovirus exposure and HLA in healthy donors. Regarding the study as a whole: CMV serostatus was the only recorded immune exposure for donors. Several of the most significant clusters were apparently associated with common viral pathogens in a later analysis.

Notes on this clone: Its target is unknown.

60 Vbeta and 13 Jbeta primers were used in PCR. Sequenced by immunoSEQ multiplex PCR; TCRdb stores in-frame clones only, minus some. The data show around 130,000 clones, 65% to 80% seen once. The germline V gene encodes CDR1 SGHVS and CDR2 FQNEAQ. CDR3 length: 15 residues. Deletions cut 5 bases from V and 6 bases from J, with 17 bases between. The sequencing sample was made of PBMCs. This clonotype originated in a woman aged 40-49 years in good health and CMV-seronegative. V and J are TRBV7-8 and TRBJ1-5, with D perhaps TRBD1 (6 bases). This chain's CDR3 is CASSLRRGQGQPQHF. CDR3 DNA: TGTGCCAGCAGCCTCCGCCGGGGACAAGGTCAGCCCCAGCATTTT. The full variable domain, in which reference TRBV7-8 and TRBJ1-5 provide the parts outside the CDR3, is GAGVSQSPRYKVAKRGQDVALRCDPISGHVSLFWYQQALGQGPEFLTYFQNEAQLDKSGLPSDRFFAERPEGSVSTLKIQRTQQEDSAVYLCASSLRRGQGQPQHFGDGTRLSIL.